These 14 T cell receptor beta chains were all obtained from the same sample, sequenced in a study of blood T cell repertoires in COVID-19. Sequenced by immunoSEQ multiplex PCR; TCRdb stores in-frame clones only, minus some. The top ten hold about three fifths of the sample, which has around 26,000 clones, roughly 80% seen once. Sequencing was carried out using peripheral blood. Receptor source: a woman aged 80 or older with acute or convalescent COVID-19.

The CDR3 sequence: CASSLALAASTDTQYF. CDR3 bases: TGCGCCAGCAGCTTGGCGCTAGCGGCTAGCACAGATACGCAGTATTTT. The V and J genes are TRBV5-1 and TRBJ2-3, with 7 positions matching TRBD2. The V gene end was trimmed by 0 bases and the J gene end by 0 bases; junction bases not matched to a gene: 4. The length of the CDR3 is 16 residues. Germline V CDR1 and CDR2: SGHRS, YFSETQ.

The chain employs TRBV19 and TRBJ1-1; 9 bases fit TRBD1. CDR3 length: 13 residues. The germline gives CDR1 LNHDA, CDR2 SQIVND (reference sequence). Germline trimming cut 9 bases from V and 1 base from J; bases unmatched to any gene: 3. The CDR3 loop reads CASRTGANTEAFF. The DNA for the CDR3 is TGTGCCAGCCGGACAGGGGCGAACACTGAAGCTTTCTTT.

The rearrangement uses TRBV10-3 and TRBJ2-6; 10 bases are shared with TRBD1. Germline CDR1 reads ENHRY; CDR2 reads SYGVKD. The CDR3 loop spans 16 amino acids. Trimming removed 6 bases from V and 0 bases from J; junction bases left unmatched: 2. As DNA, the CDR3 is TGTGCCATCAGGGGGACAGGGGCCTCTGGGGCCAACGTCCTGACTTTC. Its protein is CAIRGTGASGANVLTF.

The chain carries TRBV19 and TRBJ2-3; maybe TRBD2 (5 bases). Trimming stripped 7 bases from V and 1 base from J, with 18 bases between. This CDR3 spans 16 amino acids. Germline lookup yields CDR1 LNHDA and CDR2 SQIVND (reference sequence). CDR3: CASTEGRTLGTDTQYF. The CDR3, as DNA: TGTGCCAGTACCGAGGGCCGGACCCTAGGCACAGATACGCAGTATTTT.

The chain uses TRBV18 and TRBJ1-6; TRBD1 agrees at 8 bases. The CDR3 sequence is 13 residues long. CDR1 and CDR2 from the germline V gene are KGHSH and LQKENI. The V segment lost 5 bases and the J segment 11 bases; nucleotides outside the gene matches: 5. The CDR3 loop is CASSGDRPAPLHF. CDR3 in DNA: TGTGCCAGCTCAGGGGACAGGCCAGCACCCCTCCACTTT.

This sequence joins TRBV11-3 and TRBJ2-5; D is unresolved. Trimming pared 5 bases from V and 2 bases from J, leaving 6 bases between. The length of the CDR3 is 12 residues. Germline V lookup: CDR1 SGHNT, CDR2 YENEEA. This CDR3 reads CASSPTQETQYF. Written as DNA, the CDR3 is TGTGCCAGCAGCCCTACGCAAGAGACCCAGTACTTC.

The chain has TRBV19 and TRBJ2-1; 8 nucleotides align to TRBD1. V trimming: 6 bases; J trimming: 8 bases; junction bases outside the gene matches: 9. Looked up from germline, CDR1 is LNHDA and CDR2 is SQIVND (reference sequence). This CDR3 comprises 14 residues. For the CDR3, the DNA is TGTGCCAGTAGCATCCGGGCAGGGGGCTATGAGCAGTTCTTC. Encoded protein: CASSIRAGGYEQFF.

The gene calls are TRBV5-4 and TRBJ1-2; 7 positions agree with TRBD1. Germline assignment: CDR1 SGHNT and CDR2 YYREEE (reference sequence). The CDR3 sequence is 16 residues long. V lost 2 bases to trimming and J lost 2 bases; unmatched junction nucleotides: 9. CDR3 loop: CASSLQGSRRNYGYTF. The CDR3 DNA reads TGTGCCAGCAGCTTACAGGGGTCGAGGCGGAACTATGGCTACACCTTC.

In DNA form, the CDR3 reads TGTGCCAGCAGCTTCACAGGGGGCTCGGCTGGCTACACCTTC. Protein sequence: CASSFTGGSAGYTF. The genes are TRBV7-9 and TRBJ1-2; 9 nucleotides match TRBD1. The CDR3 has 14 residues. Germline CDR1 SEHNR, CDR2 FQNEAQ (reference sequence). V shed 3 bases and J 7 bases; nucleotides not matched to a gene: 6. Using reference TRBV7-9 and TRBJ1-2 for the parts outside the CDR3, the full variable domain is DTGVSQNPRHKITKRGQNVTFRCDPISEHNRLYWYRQTLGQGPEFLTYFQNEAQLEKSRLLSDRFSAERPKGSFSTLEIQRTEQGDSAMYLCASSFTGGSAGYTFGSGTRLTVV.

This clone was seen a handful of times. The gene calls are TRBV20-1 and TRBJ1-2; D possibly corresponds to TRBD1 (6 bases). Germline values: CDR1 DFQATT, CDR2 SNEGSKA (reference sequence). V gave up 3 bases and J gave up 6 bases, with 14 bases separating them. The CDR3 has 13 residues. Written as DNA, the CDR3 is TGCAGTGCTAGTGCAGGGGTTGGGGATGGCTACACCTTC. Its protein product is CSASAGVGDGYTF.

This clone was seen many times. The V call is TRBV25-1, the J call TRBJ1-3; no clear D gene. This CDR3 spans 17 amino acids. Trimming took 3 bases from V and 2 from J, leaving 17 bases between them. The V gene's germline CDR1 is MGHDK and CDR2 SYGVNS. The DNA for the CDR3 is TGTGCCAGCAGTGAGAGAGGGAATCCCTCCGCTGGAAACACCATATATTTT. As protein: CASSERGNPSAGNTIYF.

This clone showed up just a few times. The CDR3 here is CASSLAGTGYYGYTF. For the CDR3, the DNA is TGTGCCAGCAGCTTAGCTGGGACAGGGTACTATGGCTACACCTTC. The chain has TRBV11-1 and TRBJ1-2; TRBD1 agrees at 9 bases. V lost 0 bases to trimming and J lost 3 bases; unmatched junction nucleotides: 2. Looked up from germline, CDR1 is SGHAT and CDR2 is FQDESV (reference sequence). CDR3 length: 15 amino acids.

The genes are TRBV7-2 and TRBJ2-1; a possible D gene is TRBD2 (6 bases). CDR1 is SGHTA and CDR2 is FQGNSA in the germline V gene. The CDR3 is made up of 14 amino acids. V was trimmed by 4 bases and J by 7 bases, leaving 14 bases between them. CDR3 sequence: CASSSRLELNEQFF. The DNA for the CDR3 is TGTGCCAGCAGCTCGCGACTAGAGTTGAATGAGCAGTTCTTC.

The chain is built from TRBV9 and TRBJ2-3, with 11 bases lining up with TRBD2. The J segment lost 1 base and the V segment lost 0 bases, leaving 10 bases of the junction unmatched. The CDR3 totals 19 residues. Germline V lookup: CDR1 SGDLS, CDR2 YYNGEE. CDR3 sequence: CASSVGLAGGYEGTDTQYF. CDR3 DNA: TGTGCCAGCAGCGTAGGGCTAGCGGGAGGATACGAGGGCACAGATACGCAGTATTTT. The full variable domain, with the rest looked up from reference TRBV9 and TRBJ2-3, is DSGVTQTPKHLITATGQRVTLRCSPRSGDLSVYWYQQSLDQGLQFLIQYYNGEERAKGNILERFSAQQFPDLHSELNLSSLELGDSALYFCASSVGLAGGYEGTDTQYFGPGTRLTVL.